Listed here is a single T cell receptor beta chain. As yet, its antigen is unknown. These data are taken from a study of T cell responses to AZD1222 COVID-19 vaccine. Study information: Second doses at about 4 or about 12 weeks were pooled. General study findings and limits: A mostly white British donor set with more females was recruited, and clonal diversity was possibly underestimated. CD4 TCRs linked to vaccination spanned spike, dominating at 160-218 and 743-854. Spike-specific TCR depth and breadth grew after two AZD1222 doses.

The CDR3 extends over 15 amino acids. Germline CDR1 and CDR2: MNHNS and SASEGT. V shed 3 bases and J shed 6 bases, with 15 bases lying between them. The data were produced by immunoSEQ multiplex PCR, yet TCRdb's version contains in-frame clones alone and is incomplete. The repertoire holds fewer than 200,000 clones, with 85% to 95% as singletons. The chain couples TRBV6-1 to TRBJ1-5; TRBD1 is a possible D gene (5 bases). The receptor was derived from an adult in good health. Sequencing was performed on peripheral blood, taken on day 0 of AZD1222 vaccination. The chain's CDR3 is CASSEGGSRSQPQHF. DNA for the CDR3: TGTGCCAGCAGTGAGGGGGGGTCCAGGAGTCAGCCCCAGCATTTT.